Sequencing of this T cell receptor (beta chain) was carried out in a study of cytomegalovirus exposure and HLA in healthy donors. Whole-study findings and limits: Later analysis identified 15,000 to 20,000 TCR beta sequences associated with HLA alleles, using a false discovery rate threshold of 0.05.

With 60 Vbeta and 13 Jbeta primers, the PCR was carried out. TCRdb's copy holds only in-frame clones and misses some; the assay was immunoSEQ multiplex PCR. In the table there are 50,000 or so clones, 73% of which are singletons. Concerning this clone itself: Antigen: not known.

The CDR3 loop spans 18 amino acids. This receptor was identified in a man aged 18 to 30 in good health and CMV-seronegative. This chain connects TRBV21-1 to TRBJ2-7; TRBD1 is the table's D call, not checked against the DNA. TRBV21-1 is classified as a pseudogene. Sequences were obtained from PBMCs. The CDR3 spells CASSKKGKGIGRAYEQYF. The CDR3 DNA is TGTGCCAGCAGCAAAAAAGGAAAGGGGATTGGACGGGCCTACGAGCAGTACTTC.